The next 27 T cell receptor beta chains were all read from a single sample in a study of T cells after yellow fever vaccination. TCRdb re-called the 5' RACE reads with MiXCR, one entry per CDR3 protein. The sample includes almost 600,000 distinct CDR3 sequences, approximately 15% seen only once; the top ten take around 15%. The specimen comprised PBMCs, sampled on the day of the yellow fever booster vaccination. The receptors were gathered from a man younger than 45 who received the YFV17D yellow fever vaccine.

This clonotype was counted a few times. J is TRBJ2-3 and V is TRBV6-2 or TRBV6-3; unclear D gene. CDR1 MNHEY and CDR2 SVGEGT come from the germline V gene. There are 13 residues in the CDR3. Trimming stripped 5 bases from V and 5 bases from J, with 11 bases between. The chain's CDR3 is CASSLAEIDTQYF. In DNA form, the CDR3 reads TGTGCCAGCAGTCTCGCAGAAATAGATACGCAGTATTTT.

V usage is TRBV7-2 and J usage is TRBJ2-2; D is ambiguous. This CDR3 comprises 13 residues. The germline V gene encodes CDR1 SGHTA and CDR2 FQGNSA. V was trimmed by 8 bases and J by 0 bases, leaving 7 bases between them. The DNA for the CDR3 is TGTGCCAGCGACCCCACGAACACCGGGGAGCTGTTTTTT. Its translation is CASDPTNTGELFF.

The chain joins TRBV5-5 to TRBJ2-5; 10 nucleotides line up with TRBD2. After removal of 3 bases from V and 4 bases from J, the junction contained 9 bases not matched to a gene. Germline loops: CDR1 SGHKS, CDR2 YYEKEE (reference sequence). The CDR3 contains 16 residues. In nucleotides, the CDR3 is TGTGCCAGCAGCTCCGGTAGGGCTAGCGGGAGAGAGACCCAGTACTTC. The encoded protein is CASSSGRASGRETQYF.

In its sample, this clonotype was seen a few times. The chain employs TRBV27 and TRBJ2-1; a weak D match, TRBD1 (6 bases). The CDR3 runs to 13 residues. The V end was cut by 6 bases, the J end by 5 bases, with 11 bases between. Germline CDR1 MNHEY, CDR2 SMNVEV (reference sequence). The CDR3 region has the DNA TGTGCCAGCAGACAGGGCCCGAACAATGAGCAGTTCTTC. This translates into CASRQGPNNEQFF.

The chain carries TRBV24-1 and TRBJ2-3; tentative D call: TRBD2 (6 bases). The V gene's germline CDR1 is KGHDR and CDR2 SFDVKD. The V end was cut by 4 bases, the J end by 1 base, with 20 bases between. The CDR3 loop spans 18 amino acids. The CDR3 loop reads CATSDWDSAIAGTDTQYF. For the CDR3, the DNA is TGTGCCACCAGTGACTGGGATTCAGCCATAGCGGGCACAGATACGCAGTATTTT.

This clonotype was observed a few times. The chain joins TRBV6-1 to TRBJ2-6; 7 nucleotides agree with TRBD1. J lost 3 bases, V lost 6 bases, and 5 bases had no gene match. Germline V gene sequence: CDR1 MNHNS, CDR2 SASEGT. The CDR3 loop spans 15 amino acids. CDR3 amino acids: CASRQQGSGANVLTF. The CDR3 nucleotides are TGTGCCAGCAGACAACAGGGGAGTGGGGCCAACGTCCTGACTTTC.

The chain carries TRBV29-1 and TRBJ2-7, with TRBD2 matching over 9 bases. CDR3 size: 12 residues. With 8 bases clipped from V and 2 bases from J, the junction kept 4 bases outside the gene matches. CDR1 and CDR2 from the germline V gene are SQVTM and ANQGSEA. The CDR3: CSIAGDTYEQYF. The CDR3 DNA is TGCAGCATAGCGGGAGACACCTACGAGCAGTACTTC.

This clonotype was picked up one time. The CDR3 nucleotides read TGTGCCAGCAGCTTGGGAGAAATGTTCTCCGGGGAGCTGTTTTTT. As protein: CASSLGEMFSGELFF. The chain has TRBV3-1 and TRBJ2-2, with D possibly matching TRBD2 (5 bases). V dropped 5 bases and J dropped 6 bases, with 16 bases sitting between them. The germline CDR1 and CDR2 sequences are LGHDT and YNNKEL (reference sequence). The length of the CDR3 is 15 residues.

This clonotype came up a few times. This chain links TRBV20-1 with TRBJ2-1; D is unclear. This CDR3 is built from 13 residues. The germline gives CDR1 DFQATT, CDR2 SNEGSKA (reference sequence). The V end was cut by 7 bases, the J end by 4 bases, with 14 bases between. The CDR3 sequence is CSVSTSQYNEQFF. In DNA, the CDR3 is TGCAGTGTCAGTACTTCCCAGTACAATGAGCAGTTCTTC.

This chain connects TRBV20-1 to TRBJ2-3; D gene ambiguous. The V gene lost 6 bases and the J gene lost 11 bases, with 12 bases spanning the gap. The germline gives CDR1 DFQATT, CDR2 SNEGSKA (reference sequence). The CDR3 spans 10 residues. The CDR3 sequence: CSALKVQQYF. Here the CDR3 DNA reads TGCAGTGCCCTGAAGGTCCAGCAGTATTTT.

The chain couples TRBV6-5 to TRBJ1-2, with unresolved D. Trimming took 5 bases from V and 7 from J, leaving 11 bases between them. The CDR3 has 12 residues. Germline CDR1 MNHEY, CDR2 SVGAGI. In nucleotides, the CDR3 is TGTGCCAGCAGTACCGTGGGCCTTGGCTACACCTTC. Its protein is CASSTVGLGYTF.

This clonotype has only a few counts. This chain joins TRBV4-3 and TRBJ2-3, with 10 bases identical to TRBD1. J gave up 1 base and V 5 bases, and 0 bases lay outside the gene matches. Per germline, CDR1 LGHNA and CDR2 YSLEER. The CDR3 is made up of 14 amino acids. As DNA, the CDR3 is TGCGCCAGCAGCGGGACAGGGGGCACAGATACGCAGTATTTT. It yields the protein CASSGTGGTDTQYF.

This clonotype was picked up many times. The chain couples TRBV20-1 to TRBJ2-5, with 10 bases fitting TRBD1. The CDR3 loop spans 14 amino acids. Germline CDR1 and CDR2: DFQATT and SNEGSKA (reference sequence). J gave up 6 bases and V 1 base, and 5 bases lay outside the gene matches. CDR3 sequence reads: CSARGTGGRQTQYF. The CDR3 nucleotides read TGCAGTGCTAGAGGGACAGGGGGGCGACAGACCCAGTACTTC.

The V gene is TRBV7-2, the J gene TRBJ1-1; D remains unclear. The V gene lost 5 bases and the J gene lost 1 base, with 8 bases spanning the gap. Germline-derived CDR1 and CDR2 are SGHTA and FQGNSA. The CDR3 extends over 13 amino acids. CDR3 DNA: TGTGCCAGCAGCGCCCACAGGAACACTGAAGCTTTCTTT. Translated, it gives CASSAHRNTEAFF.

This chain connects TRBV15 to TRBJ2-3; 7 bases match TRBD2. The CDR3 runs 18 residues. J was trimmed by 2 bases and V by 1 base; bases with no gene match: 12. Looked up from germline, CDR1 is LNHNV and CDR2 is YYDKDF (reference sequence). The CDR3 DNA is TGTGCCACCAGCAGAGGTGGGTCTAGCGGACCCTACACAGATACGCAGTATTTT. Protein: CATSRGGSSGPYTDTQYF.

This clonotype was counted at least ten times. This rearrangement joins TRBV7-9 to TRBJ2-5, with 7 bases identical to TRBD1. This CDR3 is 14 amino acids long. Trimming removed 6 bases from V and 2 bases from J; junction bases left unmatched: 6. Germline V gene data show CDR1 as SEHNR and CDR2 as FQNEAQ (reference sequence). CDR3 nucleotides: TGTGCCAGCAGAATTGCACAGGGGCAAGAGACCCAGTACTTC. It is translated as CASRIAQGQETQYF.

The chain has TRBV28 and TRBJ2-1; 13 bases line up with TRBD2. Trimming took 4 bases from V and 6 from J; bases not matched to a gene: 9. Germline V gene data show CDR1 as MDHEN and CDR2 as SYDVKM. The CDR3 runs to 17 residues. The CDR3 spells CASSSRFGLAGANEQFF. The CDR3, as DNA: TGTGCCAGCAGTTCTAGATTCGGACTAGCGGGAGCCAATGAGCAGTTCTTC.

This chain connects TRBV6-2 or TRBV6-3 to TRBJ2-1, with 9 bases aligning to TRBD2. Looked up from germline, CDR1 is MNHEY and CDR2 is SVGEGT. Trimming at V came to 6 bases and at J to 0 bases, leaving 6 bases not matched to a gene. This CDR3 comprises 16 residues. The CDR3 here is CASREDSGGSYNEQFF. Here the CDR3 DNA reads TGTGCCAGCAGAGAGGATAGCGGGGGCTCCTACAATGAGCAGTTCTTC.

This clonotype has a handful of counts. The chain joins TRBV29-1 to TRBJ2-1, with D possibly being TRBD2 (7 bases). V was shortened by 7 bases and J by 3 bases, with 16 bases between the two germline ends. CDR1 and CDR2 (germline): SQVTM, ANQGSEA. The CDR3 spans 14 residues. The CDR3 DNA reads TGCAGCGCAGCGGGGACACTACACTACAATGAGCAGTTCTTC. It translates to CSAAGTLHYNEQFF.

The chain recombines TRBV15 with TRBJ2-1; 11 bases fit TRBD1. CDR1 LNHNV and CDR2 YYDKDF come from the germline V gene (reference sequence). Losses at the gene ends were 9 bases for V and 9 bases for J; bases not matched to a gene: 4. The CDR3 loop spans 12 amino acids. In nucleotides, the CDR3 is TGTGCCACAAGGACAGGGGGCCGTGAGCAGTTCTTC. Translated, it gives CATRTGGREQFF.

The chain employs TRBV27 and TRBJ2-2; D ambiguous. Trimming removed 3 bases from V and 6 bases from J, with 14 bases in between. The V gene's germline CDR1 is MNHEY and CDR2 SMNVEV (reference sequence). CDR3 size: 15 residues. CDR3 region: CASSFPRSGAGELFF. For the CDR3, the DNA is TGTGCCAGCAGTTTCCCCCGTTCTGGGGCCGGGGAGCTGTTTTTT.

The V gene is TRBV5-1, the J gene TRBJ2-7; D not resolved. Looked up from germline, CDR1 is SGHRS and CDR2 is YFSETQ. Trimming left V 3 bases short and J 5 bases short, with 21 bases between. CDR3 length: 16 residues. Here the CDR3 reads CASSSSLVGVGDEQYF. CDR3 bases: TGCGCCAGCAGCTCTTCTCTTGTTGGGGTTGGTGACGAGCAGTACTTC.

The genes are TRBV19 and TRBJ2-7, with TRBD2 identical over 12 bases. Germline CDR1 reads LNHDA; CDR2 reads SQIVND (reference sequence). Trimming took 5 bases from V and 2 from J; bases not matched to a gene: 7. CDR3 size: 16 residues. CDR3 nucleotide sequence: TGTGCCAGTAGTCCAAGGACTAGCGGGGACACCTACGAGCAGTACTTC. Amino acid sequence: CASSPRTSGDTYEQYF.

This sequence joins TRBV5-8 and TRBJ2-1; D remains unclear. In germline, CDR1 is SGHTS, CDR2 YDEGEE. The V end was cut by 0 bases, the J end by 10 bases, with 20 bases between. The CDR3 sequence is 16 residues long. The CDR3 bases are TGTGCCAGCAGCTTGGTCTCGCTGAGATACAATTTCGAGCAGTTCTTC. It specifies CASSLVSLRYNFEQFF.

This clonotype was seen more than once but under ten times. The V call is TRBV7-2, the J call TRBJ2-2; no clear D gene. The CDR3 is 11 residues long. Deletions cut 7 bases from V and 5 bases from J, with 5 bases between. CDR1 and CDR2 from the germline V gene are SGHTA and FQGNSA. Here the CDR3 DNA reads TGTGCCAGCACCCAAACCGGGGAGCTGTTTTTT. This codes for CASTQTGELFF.

This clonotype was observed a handful of times. The gene calls are TRBV19 and TRBJ2-1, with D perhaps matching TRBD1 (5 bases). There are 16 residues in the CDR3. V shed 3 bases and J shed 1 base, with 13 bases lying between them. The germline V gene encodes CDR1 LNHDA and CDR2 SQIVND (reference sequence). This chain's CDR3 is CASSINARESYNEQFF. The CDR3 nucleotides are TGTGCCAGTAGTATTAATGCCAGGGAATCCTACAATGAGCAGTTCTTC.

This clonotype was seen more than once but under ten times. This chain links TRBV7-9 with TRBJ2-5; possible D gene TRBD2, 5 bases. V gave up 4 bases and J gave up 5 bases, with 17 bases separating them. The CDR3 runs 15 residues. Germline V lookup: CDR1 SEHNR, CDR2 FQNEAQ (reference sequence). Written as DNA, the CDR3 is TGTGCCAGCAGCTCTCATTTGGGAGTCGTGGAGACCCAGTACTTC. Translating it yields CASSSHLGVVETQYF. Full variable domain (remainder filled in from reference TRBV7-9 and TRBJ2-5): DTGVSQNPRHKITKRGQNVTFRCDPISEHNRLYWYRQTLGQGPEFLTYFQNEAQLEKSRLLSDRFSAERPKGSFSTLEIQRTEQGDSAMYLCASSSHLGVVETQYFGPGTRLLVL.